Listed here are 24 T cell receptor beta chains from one sample, sequenced in a study of blood T cell repertoires in COVID-19. Data came from immunoSEQ multiplex PCR; TCRdb stores just in-frame clones and leaves some out. This sample has approximately 170,000 clones, with approximately 87% found just once. Sequences were obtained from peripheral blood. The receptor set was obtained from a man younger than 35 with active or convalescent COVID-19.

This rearrangement joins TRBV5-1 to TRBJ2-7, with D hard to call. This CDR3 contains 14 residues. The V gene's germline CDR1 is SGHRS and CDR2 YFSETQ. The V end lost 4 bases, the J end lost 4 bases, and 15 bases lay between the germline ends. CDR3 coding DNA: TGCGCCAGCAGCCCCGACACAGCAGGATACGAGCAGTACGTC. Translating gives CASSPDTAGYEQYV.

This clone was counted between two and nine times. The genes are TRBV7-9 and TRBJ1-2; D remains ambiguous. Trimming shortened V by 3 bases and J by 7 bases, and 12 bases separated the two germline ends. The V gene's germline CDR1 is SEHNR and CDR2 FQNEAQ (reference sequence). The CDR3 runs 13 residues. The CDR3 DNA reads as TGTGCCAGCAGCTTTGGGGAGCGTGGTGGCTACACCTTC. It codes for CASSFGERGGYTF.

This chain connects TRBV28 to TRBJ2-2; 8 bases fit TRBD1. J was trimmed by 5 bases and V by 5 bases; bases with no gene match: 7. This CDR3 has 15 amino acids. The germline V gene has CDR1 MDHEN and CDR2 SYDVKM. CDR3 bases: TGTGCCAGCAGTCTACAGGGGGTAAAAACCGGGGAGCTGTTTTTT. It encodes CASSLQGVKTGELFF.

The J gene is TRBJ1-6, the V gene TRBV27; 8 nucleotides align to TRBD1. The germline V gene encodes CDR1 MNHEY and CDR2 SMNVEV (reference sequence). CDR3 length: 15 residues. The V gene end was trimmed by 2 bases and the J gene end by 6 bases; junction bases not matched to a gene: 3. This CDR3 reads CASSLTGTGNSPLHF. DNA of the CDR3: TGTGCCAGCAGTTTAACCGGGACAGGTAATTCACCCCTCCACTTT.

The chain uses TRBV29-1 and TRBJ2-7; D is perhaps TRBD2 (6 bases). This CDR3 has 14 amino acids. The V gene's germline CDR1 is SQVTM and CDR2 ANQGSEA. V lost 5 bases to trimming and J lost 0 bases, with 14 bases between them. CDR3 sequence reads: CSVKGWRDSYEQYF. The CDR3 nucleotides are TGCAGCGTTAAGGGCTGGCGGGACTCCTACGAGCAGTACTTC.

The chain combines TRBV6-2 or TRBV6-3 with TRBJ1-2; D remains ambiguous. The CDR3 is made up of 13 amino acids. The germline V gene encodes CDR1 MNHEY and CDR2 SVGEGT. V lost 4 bases, J lost 0 bases, and 6 bases lay in between. CDR3 DNA: TGTGCCAGCAGTTCCCCGGCTAACTATGGCTACACCTTC. It specifies CASSSPANYGYTF.

V is TRBV29-1 and J is TRBJ2-7, with TRBD1 identical over 9 bases. This CDR3 is 14 amino acids long. Germline CDR1 is SQVTM and CDR2 is ANQGSEA. V was clipped by 5 bases and J by 3 bases; unmatched bases: 8. In DNA form, the CDR3 reads TGCAGCGTTCGAGGGACAGGGTTCGGCTACGAGCAGTACTTC. As protein: CSVRGTGFGYEQYF.

The chain recombines TRBV5-1 with TRBJ1-2, with D possibly being TRBD1 (6 bases). V was shortened by 2 bases and J by 6 bases, with 29 bases between the two germline ends. Germline lookup yields CDR1 SGHRS and CDR2 YFSETQ. The CDR3 is made up of 19 amino acids. DNA of the CDR3: TGCGCCAGCAGCTTCCGCATAGCGGGGGCCCCTGGAGTAGGGGATGGCTACACCTTC. It is translated as CASSFRIAGAPGVGDGYTF.

CDR3 DNA: TGTGCCAGCAGCCCCCAGGGCGGTAACTATGGCTACACCTTC. It encodes CASSPQGGNYGYTF. The rearrangement links TRBV9 to TRBJ1-2; perhaps TRBD1 as D (5 bases). The V gene's germline CDR1 is SGDLS and CDR2 YYNGEE. Trimming took 4 bases from V and 1 from J, leaving 11 bases between them. The CDR3 length is 14 residues.

This sequence joins TRBV7-9 and TRBJ2-1, with D uncertain. The V and J ends lost 7 bases and 0 bases respectively, with 10 bases between them. The CDR3 extends over 14 amino acids. Germline lookup yields CDR1 SEHNR and CDR2 FQNEAQ (reference sequence). The CDR3 is CASTVDTSYNEQFF. For the CDR3, the DNA is TGTGCCAGCACCGTAGACACCTCCTACAATGAGCAGTTCTTC.

The gene calls are TRBV27 and TRBJ2-1; tentatively, D is TRBD1 (6 bases). The CDR3 runs to 15 residues. CDR1 and CDR2 from the germline V gene are MNHEY and SMNVEV (reference sequence). V lost 3 bases, J lost 8 bases, and 17 bases lay in between. The CDR3: CASSFGPNRVDEQFF. The CDR3, as DNA: TGTGCCAGCAGTTTCGGGCCCAACAGGGTCGATGAGCAGTTCTTC.

The chain has TRBV18 and TRBJ1-1; D is uncertain. The CDR3 is 13 residues long. With 10 bases removed from V and 0 bases from J, the gap between germline ends came to 12 bases. Germline CDR1 KGHSH, CDR2 LQKENI. CDR3 residues: CAMHTRMNTEAFF. DNA of the CDR3: TGTGCCATGCATACACGAATGAACACTGAAGCTTTCTTT.

The chain couples TRBV11-1 to TRBJ2-1, with TRBD2 matching 13 bases. CDR1 SGHAT and CDR2 FQDESV come from the germline V gene (reference sequence). The CDR3 totals 15 residues. After removal of 3 bases from V and 8 bases from J, the junction contained 4 bases not matched to a gene. CDR3 DNA: TGTGCCAGCAGCTTGGGGACTAGCGGGAACGATGAGCAGTTCTTC. It specifies CASSLGTSGNDEQFF.

The V gene is TRBV2, the J gene TRBJ1-3; TRBD1 matches 9 bases. The V segment lost 8 bases and the J segment 6 bases; nucleotides outside the gene matches: 5. CDR3 length equals 13 residues. The V gene's germline CDR1 is SNHLY and CDR2 FYNNEI. Written as DNA, the CDR3 is TGTGCCAGCCGGCGGACAGGGGTAAACACCATATATTTT. Encoded protein: CASRRTGVNTIYF. Using reference TRBV2 and TRBJ1-3 for the parts outside the CDR3, the full variable domain is EPEVTQTPSHQVTQMGQEVILRCVPISNHLYFYWYRQILGQKVEFLVSFYNNEISEKSEIFDDQFSVERPDGSNFTLKIRSTKLEDSAMYFCASRRTGVNTIYFGEGSWLTVV.

This clone was counted between two and nine times. V and J are TRBV5-1 and TRBJ1-1, with a weak D call TRBD1 (6 bases). This CDR3 is 14 amino acids long. Germline assignment: CDR1 SGHRS and CDR2 YFSETQ. V lost 0 bases and J 4 bases, leaving 10 bases between the germline ends. The DNA of the CDR3 is TGCGCCAGCAGCTTGGACAGGGTGGGCACTGAAGCTTTCTTT. Its translation: CASSLDRVGTEAFF.

The chain links TRBV7-9 to TRBJ1-2; D perhaps matches TRBD1 (5 bases). Trimming stripped 8 bases from V and 7 bases from J, with 23 bases between. This CDR3 has 15 residues. Germline loops: CDR1 SEHNR, CDR2 FQNEAQ (reference sequence). The CDR3 loop reads CASASRQSLLGGYTF. The CDR3 DNA is TGTGCCAGCGCCTCCCGACAGTCCTTACTTGGTGGCTACACCTTC.

The rearrangement joins TRBV14 to TRBJ1-2; 8 nucleotides align to TRBD1. CDR1 is SGHDN, CDR2 FVKESK, per germline. This CDR3 has 14 amino acids. Trimming took 2 bases from V and 4 from J; bases not matched to a gene: 3. DNA for the CDR3: TGTGCCAGCAGCCAAAGGACAGGGTTCTATGGCTACACCTTC. Amino acid sequence: CASSQRTGFYGYTF.

The rearrangement links TRBV3-1 (or the pseudogene TRBV3-2) to TRBJ1-2; TRBD1 agrees at 11 bases. The CDR3 totals 16 residues. The V gene's germline CDR1 is LGHDT and CDR2 YNNKEL (reference sequence). The trim removed 4 bases at V and 8 bases at J, leaving 12 bases unmatched. CDR3 loop: CASSRLGTGGVRGYTF. CDR3 DNA sequence: TGTGCCAGCAGCCGTCTCGGGACAGGGGGTGTGCGGGGCTACACCTTC.

V gene TRBV2 combines with J gene TRBJ1-5; D perhaps matches TRBD1 (6 bases). V lost 6 bases and J lost 3, with 24 bases in between. The CDR3 spans 18 residues. CDR1 and CDR2 (germline): SNHLY, FYNNEI. The CDR3 is CASSSDLRDTSSNQPQHF. CDR3 nucleotide sequence: TGTGCCAGCAGCTCGGACCTCCGGGACACCTCCTCCAATCAGCCCCAGCATTTT.

J is TRBJ2-6 and V is TRBV10-3; TRBD1 aligns across 7 bases. The CDR3 runs 15 residues. Per the germline V gene, CDR1 is ENHRY and CDR2 is SYGVKD. The V segment lost 6 bases and the J segment 0 bases; nucleotides outside the gene matches: 2. CDR3 protein: CAISGQVSGANVLTF. In DNA form, the CDR3 reads TGTGCCATCAGCGGACAGGTCTCTGGGGCCAACGTCCTGACTTTC.

J is TRBJ2-7 and V is TRBV28; 7 bases agree with TRBD2. CDR1 and CDR2 from the germline V gene are MDHEN and SYDVKM. This CDR3 has 16 amino acids. Losses at the gene ends were 6 bases for V and 2 bases for J; bases not matched to a gene: 13. CDR3 DNA sequence: TGTGCCAGCAGCTCTCTAGCGGCCAACGTTCCCTACGAGCAGTACTTC. Protein product: CASSSLAANVPYEQYF.

This sequence joins TRBV7-2 and TRBJ1-5; TRBD1 aligns across 8 bases. The J segment lost 6 bases and the V segment lost 5 bases, leaving 6 bases of the junction unmatched. The CDR3 covers 14 residues. Germline CDR1 SGHTA, CDR2 FQGNSA. CDR3 nucleotides: TGTGCCAGCAGCGCGCAGGGGGCAAGTCAGCCCCAGCATTTT. The encoded protein is CASSAQGASQPQHF.

This sequence joins TRBV6-5 and TRBJ2-7; 8 bases agree with TRBD2. J was trimmed by 4 bases and V by 7 bases; bases with no gene match: 12. CDR3 length equals 15 residues. The germline V gene encodes CDR1 MNHEY and CDR2 SVGAGI. DNA of the CDR3: TGTGCCAGCAATAATCCCCCCCCTAGCGGGTACGAGCAGTACGTC. It encodes CASNNPPPSGYEQYV.

The CDR3 DNA reads TGTGCCAGTAGACCTTTCGACAGGGGCTTTAGGGAGACCCAGTACTTC. It specifies CASRPFDRGFRETQYF. The rearrangement joins TRBV19 to TRBJ2-5; 8 nucleotides match TRBD1. This CDR3 has 16 residues. The germline V gene has CDR1 LNHDA and CDR2 SQIVND (reference sequence). J lost 5 bases, V lost 6 bases, and 14 bases had no gene match.